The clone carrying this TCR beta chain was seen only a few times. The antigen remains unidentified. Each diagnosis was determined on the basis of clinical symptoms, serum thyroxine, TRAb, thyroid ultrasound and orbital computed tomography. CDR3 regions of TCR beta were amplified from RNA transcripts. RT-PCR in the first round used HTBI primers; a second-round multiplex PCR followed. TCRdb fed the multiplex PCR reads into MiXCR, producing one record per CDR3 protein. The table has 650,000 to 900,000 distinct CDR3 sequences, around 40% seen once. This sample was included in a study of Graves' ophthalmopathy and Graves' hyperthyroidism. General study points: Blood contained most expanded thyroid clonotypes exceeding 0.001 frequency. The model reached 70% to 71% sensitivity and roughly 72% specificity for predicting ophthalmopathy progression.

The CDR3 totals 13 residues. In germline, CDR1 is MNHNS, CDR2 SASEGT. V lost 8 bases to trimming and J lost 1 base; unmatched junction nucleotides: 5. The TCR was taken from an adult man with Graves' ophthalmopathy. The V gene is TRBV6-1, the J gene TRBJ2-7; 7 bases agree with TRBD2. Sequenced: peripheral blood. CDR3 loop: CASLGLRSYEQYF. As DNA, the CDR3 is TGTGCCAGCCTGGGACTAAGATCCTACGAGCAGTACTTC.